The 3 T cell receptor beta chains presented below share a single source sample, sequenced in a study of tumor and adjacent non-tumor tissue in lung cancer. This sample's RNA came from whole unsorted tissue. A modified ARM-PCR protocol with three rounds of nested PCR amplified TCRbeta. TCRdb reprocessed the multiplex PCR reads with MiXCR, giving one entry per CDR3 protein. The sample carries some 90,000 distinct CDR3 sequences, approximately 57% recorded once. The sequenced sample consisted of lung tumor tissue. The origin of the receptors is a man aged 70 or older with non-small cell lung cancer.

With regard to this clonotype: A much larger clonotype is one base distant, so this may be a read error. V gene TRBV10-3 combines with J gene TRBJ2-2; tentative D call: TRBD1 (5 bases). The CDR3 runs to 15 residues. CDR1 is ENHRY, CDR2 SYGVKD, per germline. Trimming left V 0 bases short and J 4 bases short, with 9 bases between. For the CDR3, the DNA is TGTGCCATCAGTGAGTCGATTCAGGGCACCGGGGAGCTGTTTTTT. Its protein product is CAISESIQGTGELFF.

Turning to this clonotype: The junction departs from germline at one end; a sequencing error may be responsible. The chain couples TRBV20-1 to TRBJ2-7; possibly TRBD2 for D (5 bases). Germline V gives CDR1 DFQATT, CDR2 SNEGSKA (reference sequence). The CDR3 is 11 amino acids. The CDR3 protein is CSASVSGEQHF. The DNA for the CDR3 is TGCAGTGCCAGCGTGAGTGGGGAGCAGCACTTC.

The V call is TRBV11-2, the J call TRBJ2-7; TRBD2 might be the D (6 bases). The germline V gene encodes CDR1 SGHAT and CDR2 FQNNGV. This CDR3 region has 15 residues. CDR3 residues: CASGSGVPGPYEQYF. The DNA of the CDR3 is TGTGCTAGCGGCTCCGGGGTTCCAGGGCCCTACGAGCAGTACTTC.